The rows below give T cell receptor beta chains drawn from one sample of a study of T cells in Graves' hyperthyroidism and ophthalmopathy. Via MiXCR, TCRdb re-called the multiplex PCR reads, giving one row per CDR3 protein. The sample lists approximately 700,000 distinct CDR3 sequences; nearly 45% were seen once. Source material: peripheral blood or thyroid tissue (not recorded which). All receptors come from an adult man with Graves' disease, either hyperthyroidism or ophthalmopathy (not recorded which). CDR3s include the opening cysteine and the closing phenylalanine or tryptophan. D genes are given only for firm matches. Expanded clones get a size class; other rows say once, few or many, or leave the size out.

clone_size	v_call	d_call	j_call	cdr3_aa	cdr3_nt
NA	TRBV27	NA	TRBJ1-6	CAIDLQRRPNSPLHF	TGTGCCATAGACCTCCAGAGACGACCTAATTCACCCCTCCACTTT
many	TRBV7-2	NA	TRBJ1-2	CASSSTGWSGYTF	TGTGCCAGCAGCTCGACCGGCTGGAGTGGCTACACCTTC
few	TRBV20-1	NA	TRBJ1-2	CSASARVSGYTF	TGCAGTGCTAGCGCCAGGGTGTCTGGCTACACCTTC
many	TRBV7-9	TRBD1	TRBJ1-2	CASSSDRVFYGYTF	TGTGCCAGCAGCTCGGACAGGGTGTTCTATGGCTACACCTTC
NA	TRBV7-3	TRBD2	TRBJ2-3	CASSFWAGVADTQYF	TGTGCCAGCAGCTTCTGGGCGGGAGTGGCAGATACGCAGTATTTT
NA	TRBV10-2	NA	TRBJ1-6	CASTDRHLHF	TGTGCTAGCACGGACCGACACCTCCACTTT
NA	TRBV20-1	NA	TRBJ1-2	CSARVIQGDYGYTF	TGCAGTGCTAGAGTTATACAGGGAGACTATGGCTACACCTTC
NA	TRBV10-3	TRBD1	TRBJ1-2	CASSTGEGQGYTF	TGTGCCAGCAGTACAGGGGAGGGTCAGGGCTACACCTTC
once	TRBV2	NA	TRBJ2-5	CASSQGQRFGTQYF	TGCGCCAGCAGCCAGGGACAACGCTTTGGGACCCAGTACTTC
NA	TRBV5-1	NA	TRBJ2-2	CASSLSGGMNTGELFF	TGCGCCAGCAGCTTGAGTGGGGGTATGAACACCGGGGAGCTGTTTTTT
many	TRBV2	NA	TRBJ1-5	CASSGGGNQPQHF	TGCGCCAGCAGTGGGGGGGGTAATCAGCCCCAGCATTTT
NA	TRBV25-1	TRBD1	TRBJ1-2	CASIKQGENGYTF	TGCGCCAGCATCAAACAGGGGGAAAATGGCTACACCTTC
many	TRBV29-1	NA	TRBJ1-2	CSVVLGQNYGYTF	TGCAGCGTTGTTCTGGGCCAAAACTATGGCTACACCTTC
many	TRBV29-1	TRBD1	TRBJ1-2	CSVEAPDRASGYGYTF	TGCAGCGTTGAAGCCCCGGACAGGGCCTCTGGGTATGGCTACACCTTC
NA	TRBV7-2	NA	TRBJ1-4	CASSAGLGNEKLFF	TGTGCCAGCAGTGCCGGACTGGGTAATGAAAAACTGTTTTTT
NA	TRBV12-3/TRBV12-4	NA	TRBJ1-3	CASSLTGRVGNTIYF	TGTGCCAGCAGTTTAACAGGGAGAGTTGGAAACACCATATATTTT
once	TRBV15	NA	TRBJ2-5	CATSRDKVGSPETQYF	TGTGCCACCAGCAGAGATAAGGTTGGATCCCCAGAGACCCAGTACTTC
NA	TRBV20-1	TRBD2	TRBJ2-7	CSASATDQKGLAGIHEQYF	TGCAGTGCTAGCGCTACAGACCAAAAGGGACTAGCGGGAATCCACGAGCAGTACTTC
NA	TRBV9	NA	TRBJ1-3	CASSLALGPRPSGNTIYF	TGTGCCAGCAGCTTAGCCCTGGGACCGCGGCCCTCTGGAAACACCATATATTTT
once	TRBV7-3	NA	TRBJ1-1	CASSQDPRTEAFF	TGCGCCAGCAGCCAAGATCCCCGTACTGAAGCTTTCTTT
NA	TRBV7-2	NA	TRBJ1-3	CASSLSAGPNF	TGTGCCAGCAGCTTGTCAGCAGGGCCAAATTTT
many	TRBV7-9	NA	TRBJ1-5	CASSVDGTNQHF	TGTGCCAGCAGCGTCGATGGGACAAACCAGCATTTT
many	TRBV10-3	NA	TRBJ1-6	CATRGLPDSPLHF	TGTGCCACCCGGGGGCTGCCGGATTCACCCCTCCACTTT
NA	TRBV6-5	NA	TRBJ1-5	CASGPNQPQHF	TGTGCCAGCGGCCCCAATCAGCCCCAGCATTTT
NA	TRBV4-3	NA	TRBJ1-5	CASSPGDEGYNQPQHF	TGCGCCAGCAGCCCGGGGGACGAGGGATACAATCAGCCCCAGCATTTT
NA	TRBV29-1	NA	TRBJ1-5	CSVVSVGSNQPQHF	TGCAGCGTTGTTAGCGTAGGGAGCAATCAGCCCCAGCATTTT
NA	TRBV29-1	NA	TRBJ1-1	CSSTGRTEAFF	TGCAGCTCAACAGGACGCACTGAAGCTTTCTTT
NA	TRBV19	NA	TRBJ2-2	CASSTGGGSNTGELFF	TGTGCCAGTAGTACGGGCGGAGGGTCGAACACCGGGGAGCTGTTTTTT